The 11 T cell receptor beta chains below all came from one sample that was sequenced in a study of OX40 agonist ivuxolimab in advanced cancers. TCRdb's table, derived via immunoSEQ multiplex PCR, lists solely in-frame clones and lacks some. The sample holds some 60,000 clones; roughly 84% are singletons and the top ten take 27%. The material sequenced was CD4+ or CD8+ T cells sorted from blood, taken in a trial of the OX40 agonist ivuxolimab. The receptor set was obtained from an adult with an advanced solid tumor such as melanoma, head and neck, liver or kidney cancer.

V gene TRBV5-1 combines with J gene TRBJ1-2, with 9 bases aligning to TRBD1. Germline V gene data show CDR1 as SGHRS and CDR2 as YFSETQ. This CDR3 is built from 17 residues. V lost 5 bases to trimming and J lost 8 bases; unmatched junction nucleotides: 19. The CDR3 DNA sequence: TGCGCCAGCAGTTCCGACCGGGACAGGGCGAGGGGGTCGGGCTACACCTTC. This sequence encodes CASSSDRDRARGSGYTF.

J is TRBJ2-4 and V is TRBV19; 11 positions agree with TRBD2. This CDR3 is built from 17 residues. J lost 5 bases, V lost 4 bases, and 10 bases had no gene match. The germline V gene has CDR1 LNHDA and CDR2 SQIVND (reference sequence). In nucleotides, the CDR3 is TGTGCCAGTAGTACACAACGTTCGGGACTAGCGGAAAACATTCAGTACTTC. It translates to CASSTQRSGLAENIQYF.

The V call is TRBV11-2, the J call TRBJ1-4, with unresolved D. Trimming pared 0 bases from V and 0 bases from J, leaving 5 bases between. The CDR3 runs 15 residues. Per germline, CDR1 SGHAT and CDR2 FQNNGV. The CDR3 coding sequence is TGTGCCAGCAGCTTAGAGGGGTCAACTAATGAAAAACTGTTTTTT. It encodes CASSLEGSTNEKLFF.

The chain couples TRBV7-9 to TRBJ2-5, with 9 bases matching TRBD1. Germline CDR1 SEHNR, CDR2 FQNEAQ (reference sequence). Unmatched junction bases numbered 5, after V lost 4 bases and J lost 2 bases. The CDR3 extends over 15 amino acids. CDR3: CASSSGTGRQETQYF. The CDR3 bases are TGTGCCAGCAGCTCCGGGACAGGGAGACAAGAGACCCAGTACTTC.

This chain joins TRBV9 and TRBJ2-2; D is uncertain. CDR3 size: 16 residues. The V gene's germline CDR1 is SGDLS and CDR2 YYNGEE. The V gene lost 0 bases and the J gene lost 2 bases, with 11 bases spanning the gap. The CDR3 sequence: CASSVVGSLNTGELFF. The DNA of the CDR3 is TGTGCCAGCAGCGTAGTGGGTAGCCTTAACACCGGGGAGCTGTTTTTT.

The chain carries TRBV5-4 and TRBJ2-3; maybe TRBD2 (5 bases). Trimming removed 2 bases at V and 10 bases at J, with 14 bases between. The length of the CDR3 is 13 residues. Germline V CDR1 and CDR2: SGHNT, YYREEE (reference sequence). The CDR3 coding sequence is TGTGCCAGCAGCTTCCTAGCCGGGCGGCCGCAGTATTTT. This sequence encodes CASSFLAGRPQYF. Variable domain in full (rest from reference TRBV5-4 and TRBJ2-3): ETGVTQSPTHLIKTRGQQVTLRCSSQSGHNTVSWYQQALGQGPQFIFQYYREEENGRGNFPPRFSGLQFPNYSSELNVNALELDDSALYLCASSFLAGRPQYFGPGTRLTVL.

In this sample, this clone turned up a few times. The rearrangement joins TRBV5-6 to TRBJ2-7; 11 bases line up with TRBD2. J lost 1 base, V lost 2 bases, and 8 bases had no gene match. Germline V gene lookup returns CDR1 SGHDT and CDR2 YYEEEE. The CDR3 length is 17 residues. DNA of the CDR3: TGTGCCAGCAGCTTTTGGGGACTAGCGGAACCATCCTACGAGCAGTACTTC. It is translated as CASSFWGLAEPSYEQYF. Full variable domain (missing parts from reference TRBV5-6 and TRBJ2-7): DAGVTQSPTHLIKTRGQQVTLRCSPKSGHDTVSWYQQALGQGPQFIFQYYEEEERQRGNFPDRFSGHQFPNYSSELNVNALLLGDSALYLCASSFWGLAEPSYEQYFGPGTRLTVT.

V is TRBV6-5 and J is TRBJ1-2; perhaps TRBD1 as D (6 bases). Germline assignment: CDR1 MNHEY and CDR2 SVGAGI. This CDR3 is built from 12 residues. V was clipped by 4 bases and J by 7 bases, with 10 bases between them. CDR3 in amino acids: CASSWRGGGYTF. CDR3 DNA: TGTGCCAGCAGTTGGAGAGGGGGTGGCTACACCTTC.

The V and J genes are TRBV11-2 and TRBJ2-5; possibly TRBD2 for D (5 bases). The V gene lost 5 bases and the J gene lost 1 base, with 11 bases spanning the gap. From germline, CDR1 is SGHAT and CDR2 FQNNGV. CDR3 size: 14 residues. The CDR3 sequence is CASSLALPQETQYF. Written as DNA, the CDR3 is TGTGCCAGCAGCCTAGCTCTACCCCAAGAGACCCAGTACTTC.

The chain is built from TRBV5-8 and TRBJ1-1; no firm D call. CDR1 and CDR2 (germline): SGHTS, YDEGEE. The V and J ends lost 4 bases and 3 bases respectively, with 13 bases between them. The CDR3 is made up of 14 amino acids. The CDR3 loop reads CASSLIEGDTEAFF. In nucleotides, the CDR3 is TGTGCCAGCAGCCTAATCGAAGGAGACACTGAAGCTTTCTTT.

This clone has only a few counts. The CDR3 DNA reads as TGTGCCAGCAAGGGGGGCAATCAGCCCCAGCATTTT. It yields the protein CASKGGNQPQHF. The rearrangement uses TRBV28 and TRBJ1-5; maybe TRBD1 (6 bases). Between the trimmed V and J ends, which lost 7 bases and 2 bases, there was a span of 6 bases. This CDR3 region has 12 residues. From germline, CDR1 is MDHEN and CDR2 SYDVKM.